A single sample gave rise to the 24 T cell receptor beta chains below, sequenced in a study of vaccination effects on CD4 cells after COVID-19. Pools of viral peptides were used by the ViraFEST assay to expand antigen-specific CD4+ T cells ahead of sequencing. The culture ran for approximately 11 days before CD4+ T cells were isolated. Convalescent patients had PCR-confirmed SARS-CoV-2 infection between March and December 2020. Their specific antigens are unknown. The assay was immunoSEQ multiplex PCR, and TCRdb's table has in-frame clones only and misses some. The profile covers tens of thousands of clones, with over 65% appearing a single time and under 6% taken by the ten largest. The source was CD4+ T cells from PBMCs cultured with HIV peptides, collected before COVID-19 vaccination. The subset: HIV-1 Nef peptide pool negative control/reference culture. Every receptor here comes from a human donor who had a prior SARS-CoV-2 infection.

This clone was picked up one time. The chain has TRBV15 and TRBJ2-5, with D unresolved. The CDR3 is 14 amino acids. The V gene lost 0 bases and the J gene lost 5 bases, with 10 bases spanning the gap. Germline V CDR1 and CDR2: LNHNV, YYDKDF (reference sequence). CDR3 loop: CATSRDSGLETQYF. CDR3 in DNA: TGTGCCACCAGCAGAGATTCTGGTTTGGAGACCCAGTACTTC.

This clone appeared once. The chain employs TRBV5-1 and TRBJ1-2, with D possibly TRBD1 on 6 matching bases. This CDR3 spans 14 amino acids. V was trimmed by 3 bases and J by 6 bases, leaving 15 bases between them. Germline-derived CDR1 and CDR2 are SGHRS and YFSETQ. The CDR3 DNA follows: TGCGCCAGCAGCTCCGCACAGGGAAGCCATGGCTACACCTTC. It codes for CASSSAQGSHGYTF.

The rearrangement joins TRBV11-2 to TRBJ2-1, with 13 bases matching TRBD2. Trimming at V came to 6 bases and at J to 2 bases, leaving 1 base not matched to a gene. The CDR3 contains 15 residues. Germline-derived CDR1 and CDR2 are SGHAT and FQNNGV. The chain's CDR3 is CASRGLAGTYNEQFF. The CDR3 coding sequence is TGTGCCAGCAGGGGACTAGCGGGAACCTACAATGAGCAGTTCTTC.

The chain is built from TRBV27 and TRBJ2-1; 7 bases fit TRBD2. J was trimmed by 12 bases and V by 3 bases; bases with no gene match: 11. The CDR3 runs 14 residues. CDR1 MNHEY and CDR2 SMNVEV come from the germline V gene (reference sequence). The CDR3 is CASSFGGSGSGQFF. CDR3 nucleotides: TGTGCCAGCAGTTTTGGCGGGAGCGGGTCGGGGCAGTTCTTC.

The CDR3: CASVRDRAKGELFF. The CDR3 region has the DNA TGTGCCAGCGTAAGGGACAGGGCTAAAGGGGAGCTGTTTTTT. The chain links TRBV2 to TRBJ2-2, with 9 bases aligning to TRBD1. The CDR3 runs 14 residues. The junction had 9 bases not matched to a gene; V was cut back by 8 bases and J by 8 bases. Germline CDR1 is SNHLY and CDR2 is FYNNEI.

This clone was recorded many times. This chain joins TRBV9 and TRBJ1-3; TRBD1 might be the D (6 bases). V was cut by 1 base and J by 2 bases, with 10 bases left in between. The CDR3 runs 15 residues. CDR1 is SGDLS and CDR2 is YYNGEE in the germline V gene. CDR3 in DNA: TGTGCCAGCAGCGTACAACAGGGTACTGGAAACACCATATATTTT. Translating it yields CASSVQQGTGNTIYF.

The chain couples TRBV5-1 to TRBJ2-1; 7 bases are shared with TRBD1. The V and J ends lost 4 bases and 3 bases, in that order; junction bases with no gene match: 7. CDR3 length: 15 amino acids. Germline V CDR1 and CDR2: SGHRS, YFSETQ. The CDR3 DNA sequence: TGCGCCAGCAGCAGGGGGACAGCCGACTACAATGAGCAGTTCTTC. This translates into CASSRGTADYNEQFF.

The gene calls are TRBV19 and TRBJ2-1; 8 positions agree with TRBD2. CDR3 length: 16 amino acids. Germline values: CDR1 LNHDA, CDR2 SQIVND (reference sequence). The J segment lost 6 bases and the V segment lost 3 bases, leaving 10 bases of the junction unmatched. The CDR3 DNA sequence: TGTGCCAGTAGTATGTACCGGGGGGGCCTCTCCAATGAGCAGTTCTTC. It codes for CASSMYRGGLSNEQFF.

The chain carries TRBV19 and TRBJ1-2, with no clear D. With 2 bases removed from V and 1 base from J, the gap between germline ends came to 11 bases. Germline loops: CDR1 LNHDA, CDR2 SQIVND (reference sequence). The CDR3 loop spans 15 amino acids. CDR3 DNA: TGTGCCAGTAGTATAATCGGCGGGGATAACTATGGCTACACCTTC. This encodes CASSIIGGDNYGYTF.

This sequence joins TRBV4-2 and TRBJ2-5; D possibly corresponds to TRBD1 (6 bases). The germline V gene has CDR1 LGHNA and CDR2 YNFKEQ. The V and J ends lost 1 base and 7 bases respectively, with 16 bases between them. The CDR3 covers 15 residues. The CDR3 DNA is TGTGCCAGCAGCCAAGGCGGACAGTCAAGGGTGACCCAGTACTTC. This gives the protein CASSQGGQSRVTQYF.

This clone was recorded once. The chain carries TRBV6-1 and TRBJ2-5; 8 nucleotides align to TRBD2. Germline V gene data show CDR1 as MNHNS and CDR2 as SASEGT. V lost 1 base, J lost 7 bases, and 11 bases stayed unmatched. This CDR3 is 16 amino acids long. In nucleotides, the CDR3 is TGTGCCAGCAGTGAAGGGTGGTCGGGAGGGTCCGGGACCCAGTACTTC. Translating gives CASSEGWSGGSGTQYF.

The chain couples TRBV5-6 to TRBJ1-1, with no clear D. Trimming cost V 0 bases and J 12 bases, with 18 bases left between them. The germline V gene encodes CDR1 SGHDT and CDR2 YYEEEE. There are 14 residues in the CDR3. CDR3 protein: CASSLVGRNRSTFF. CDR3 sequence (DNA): TGTGCCAGCAGCTTGGTAGGGCGGAACCGATCGACTTTCTTT.

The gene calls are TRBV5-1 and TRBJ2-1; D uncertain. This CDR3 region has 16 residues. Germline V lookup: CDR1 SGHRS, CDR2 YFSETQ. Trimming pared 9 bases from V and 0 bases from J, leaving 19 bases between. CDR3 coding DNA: TGCGCCACCTCGGCCCTTTTCGAAAGCTCCTACAATGAGCAGTTCTTC. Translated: CATSALFESSYNEQFF.

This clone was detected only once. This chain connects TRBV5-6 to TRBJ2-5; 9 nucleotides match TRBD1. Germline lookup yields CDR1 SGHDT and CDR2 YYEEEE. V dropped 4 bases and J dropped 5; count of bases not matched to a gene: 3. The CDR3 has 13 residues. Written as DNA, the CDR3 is TGTGCCAGCAGCCGAGACAGGGGGGAGACCCAGTACTTC. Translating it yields CASSRDRGETQYF. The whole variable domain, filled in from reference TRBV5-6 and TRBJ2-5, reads DAGVTQSPTHLIKTRGQQVTLRCSPKSGHDTVSWYQQALGQGPQFIFQYYEEEERQRGNFPDRFSGHQFPNYSSELNVNALLLGDSALYLCASSRDRGETQYFGPGTRLLVL.

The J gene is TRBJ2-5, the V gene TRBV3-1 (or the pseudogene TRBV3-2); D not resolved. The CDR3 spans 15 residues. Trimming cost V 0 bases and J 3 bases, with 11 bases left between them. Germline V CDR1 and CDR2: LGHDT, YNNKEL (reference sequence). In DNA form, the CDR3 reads TGTGCCAGCAGCCAAGATCGGGCAGCCAAAGAGACCCAGTACTTC. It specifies CASSQDRAAKETQYF.

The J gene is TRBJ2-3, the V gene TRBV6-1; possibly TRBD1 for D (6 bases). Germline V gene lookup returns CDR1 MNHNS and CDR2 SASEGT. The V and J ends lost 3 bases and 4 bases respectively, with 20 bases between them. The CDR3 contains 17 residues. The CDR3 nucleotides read TGTGCCAGCAGTGATAGTCCTGTAGGGGGTAGTGCAGATACGCAGTATTTT. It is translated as CASSDSPVGGSADTQYF.

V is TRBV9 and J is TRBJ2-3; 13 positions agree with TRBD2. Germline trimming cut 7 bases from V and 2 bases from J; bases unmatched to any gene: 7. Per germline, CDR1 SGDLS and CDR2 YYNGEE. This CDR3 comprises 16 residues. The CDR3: CASGYGTSGVTDTQYF. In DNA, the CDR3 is TGTGCCAGCGGCTATGGGACTAGCGGGGTCACAGATACGCAGTATTTT. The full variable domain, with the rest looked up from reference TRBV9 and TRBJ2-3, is DSGVTQTPKHLITATGQRVTLRCSPRSGDLSVYWYQQSLDQGLQFLIQYYNGEERAKGNILERFSAQQFPDLHSELNLSSLELGDSALYFCASGYGTSGVTDTQYFGPGTRLTVL.

CDR3 nucleotides: TGTGCCAGCACGGGGGGGGGCGGCCCTAATGAAAAACTGTTTTTT. As protein: CASTGGGGPNEKLFF. The rearrangement links TRBV2 to TRBJ1-4; tentatively, D is TRBD1 (6 bases). Germline CDR1 is SNHLY and CDR2 is FYNNEI. V was shortened by 7 bases and J by 3 bases, with 15 bases between the two germline ends. CDR3 size: 15 residues.

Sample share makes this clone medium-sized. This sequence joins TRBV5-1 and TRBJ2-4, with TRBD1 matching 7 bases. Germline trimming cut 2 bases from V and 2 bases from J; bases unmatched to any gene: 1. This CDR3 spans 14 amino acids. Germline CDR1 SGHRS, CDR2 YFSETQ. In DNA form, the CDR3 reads TGCGCCAGCAGCTTACAGGGGACCAAAAACATTCAGTACTTC. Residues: CASSLQGTKNIQYF.

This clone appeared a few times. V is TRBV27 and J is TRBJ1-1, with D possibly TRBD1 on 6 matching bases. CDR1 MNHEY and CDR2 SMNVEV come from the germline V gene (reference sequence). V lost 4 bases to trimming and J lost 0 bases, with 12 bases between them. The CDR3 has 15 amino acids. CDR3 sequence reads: CASSSADRMNTEAFF. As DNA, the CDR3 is TGTGCCAGCAGTTCTGCGGACAGAATGAACACTGAAGCTTTCTTT.

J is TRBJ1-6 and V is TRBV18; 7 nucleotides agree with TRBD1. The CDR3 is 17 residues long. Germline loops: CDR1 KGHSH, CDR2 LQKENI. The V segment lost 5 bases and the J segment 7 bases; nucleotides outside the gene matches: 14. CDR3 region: CASSRFAKGQSNSPLHF. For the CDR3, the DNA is TGTGCCAGCTCAAGGTTTGCAAAGGGACAGAGCAATTCACCCCTCCACTTT. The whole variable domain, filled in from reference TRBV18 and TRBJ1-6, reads NAGVMQNPRHLVRRRGQEARLRCSPMKGHSHVYWYRQLPEEGLKFMVYLQKENIIDESGMPKERFSAEFPKEGPSILRIQQVVRGDSAAYFCASSRFAKGQSNSPLHFGNGTRLTVT.

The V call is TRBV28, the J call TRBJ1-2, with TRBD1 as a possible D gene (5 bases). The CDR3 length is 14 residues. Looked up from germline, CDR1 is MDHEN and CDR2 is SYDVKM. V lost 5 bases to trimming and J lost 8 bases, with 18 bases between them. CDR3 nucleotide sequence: TGTGCCAGCAGTCGAACAGGCAACCTCGGGGGCTACACCTTC. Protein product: CASSRTGNLGGYTF.

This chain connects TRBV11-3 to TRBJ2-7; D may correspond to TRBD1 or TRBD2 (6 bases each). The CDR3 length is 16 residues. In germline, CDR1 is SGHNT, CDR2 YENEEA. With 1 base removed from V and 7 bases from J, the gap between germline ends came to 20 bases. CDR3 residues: CASSLGRWRGFGEQYF. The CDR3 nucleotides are TGTGCCAGCAGCTTAGGGAGGTGGAGGGGGTTTGGGGAGCAGTACTTC.

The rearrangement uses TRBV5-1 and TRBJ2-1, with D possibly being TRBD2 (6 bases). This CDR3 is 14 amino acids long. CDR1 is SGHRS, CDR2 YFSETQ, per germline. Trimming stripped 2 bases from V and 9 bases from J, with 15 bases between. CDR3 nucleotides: TGCGCCAGCAGCTTACTTGGGCTAGCGAGTGAGCAGTTCTTC. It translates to CASSLLGLASEQFF.